These T cell receptor beta chains were read from a single sample in a study of blood T cell repertoires in COVID-19. Generated by immunoSEQ multiplex PCR, the TCRdb table keeps only in-frame clones and is missing some. The sample yields 300,000 to 500,000 clones, approximately 87% seen once. Specimen: PBMCs or T cells enriched from blood (not recorded which). Source of these receptors: a woman between 25 and 40 years old with acute COVID-19. Both conserved end residues are part of each CDR3. A D gene is named only where the DNA matches it firmly. For some rows the clone size is stated as once, few or many, or as a class when expanded; others skip it.

TRBJ2-7 | 15 | - | - | TRBV7-9 | TGTGCCAGCAGCTTACAGACTGTGAGCTCCTACGAGCAGTACTTC | CASSLQTVSSYEQYF
TRBJ2-3 | 16 | TRBD2 | - | TRBV24-1 | TGTGCCACCAGTCCCCTAGCGGGGGTTTCTACAGATACGCAGTATTTT | CATSPLAGVSTDTQYF
TRBJ1-6 | 18 | - | - | TRBV6-2/TRBV6-3 | TGTGCCAGCAGACCTTTGGGAGGTTTTCGGGATTCCAATTCACCCCTCCACTTT | CASRPLGGFRDSNSPLHF
TRBJ2-5 | 12 | - | - | TRBV10-3 | TGTGCCATCAGTGGAGATAGAGAGACCCAGTACTTC | CAISGDRETQYF
TRBJ1-2 | 12 | - | - | TRBV19 | TGTGCCACCCTCGACAGCGCTGGTGGCTACACCTTC | CATLDSAGGYTF
TRBJ1-1 | 16 | - | - | TRBV13 | TGTGCCAGCAGCCCCCGGGGTTCTAAGGTTTACACTGAAGCTTTCTTT | CASSPRGSKVYTEAFF
TRBJ2-3 | 18 | - | - | TRBV10-3 | TGTGCCATCAGTGGGAGGGGGCAACAGGGAACATTTGCAGATACGCAGTATTTT | CAISGRGQQGTFADTQYF
TRBJ2-7 | 14 | - | - | TRBV11-2 | TGTGCCAGCAGCCGCCTCGCGGGGCAGTACGAGCAGTACTTC | CASSRLAGQYEQYF
TRBJ1-1 | 15 | - | - | TRBV9 | TGTGCCAGCAATCCAAGCGGGGGGATGAACACTGAAGCTTTCTTT | CASNPSGGMNTEAFF
TRBJ1-3 | 15 | - | - | TRBV19 | TGTGCCAGTAGCCGGGGACTCAGCTCTGGAAACACCATATATTTT | CASSRGLSSGNTIYF
TRBJ1-2 | 15 | TRBD1 | - | TRBV27 | TGTGCCAGCAGTTTATTTACAAAAGGGGGCGGGATCTACACCTTC | CASSLFTKGGGIYTF
TRBJ1-1 | 15 | TRBD1 | - | TRBV24-1 | TGTGCCACGCGGGGCTTTGCGGGACAGGGTCCTGAAGCTTTCTTT | CATRGFAGQGPEAFF
TRBJ1-1 | 14 | - | - | TRBV7-3 | TGTGCCAGCAGCCCCAGAGGATCTAACACTGAAGCTTTCTTT | CASSPRGSNTEAFF
TRBJ1-5 | 15 | - | - | TRBV5-1 | TGCGCCAGCAGCTTGGGGCCGTATAGCAATCAGCCCCAGCATTTT | CASSLGPYSNQPQHF
TRBJ2-3 | 18 | - | few | TRBV11-3 | TGTGCCAGCAGCCCTGGACCGACACCTGGGGACTTCACAGATACGCAGTATTTT | CASSPGPTPGDFTDTQYF
TRBJ1-1 | 14 | - | - | TRBV27 | TGTGCCAGCAGTTTAGCAGGGGTCGGCACTGAAGCTTTCTTT | CASSLAGVGTEAFF
TRBJ1-1 | 16 | TRBD1 | - | TRBV11-1 | TGTGCCAGCAGCACCGAGACAGGGGTGCGTGGGACTGAAGCTTTCTTT | CASSTETGVRGTEAFF
TRBJ2-7 | 15 | - | - | TRBV11-2 | TGTGCCAGCAGCTTTCAACAGGGTGTCTCCTACGAGCAGTACTTC | CASSFQQGVSYEQYF
TRBJ2-7 | 13 | - | - | TRBV6-4 | TGTGCCAGCAGTCCGACAGCTCCTTACGAGCAGTACTTC | CASSPTAPYEQYF
TRBJ2-2 | 15 | TRBD2 | - | TRBV20-1 | TGCAGTGCTAGTTTTAGCGGGGGGGCTACCGGGGAGCTGTTTTTT | CSASFSGGATGELFF
TRBJ2-7 | 17 | TRBD1 | - | TRBV6-2/TRBV6-3 | TGTGCCAGCAGTTACTCAAAGTCTCCGGGACAGATCTACGAGCAGTACTTC | CASSYSKSPGQIYEQYF
TRBJ2-3 | 14 | - | once | TRBV7-2 | TGTGCCAGCAGCTTAGAAGGGAGGGGGGATACGCAGTATTTT | CASSLEGRGDTQYF
TRBJ1-2 | 16 | TRBD1 | few | TRBV27 | TGTGCCAGCAGAGCCGATTGGGACAGAACTAACTATGGCTACACCTTC | CASRADWDRTNYGYTF
TRBJ2-1 | 15 | - | - | TRBV30 | TGTGCCTGGAGGGAGGCGGGGGCTTTCTACAATGAGCAGTTCTTC | CAWREAGAFYNEQFF
TRBJ1-2 | 13 | - | - | TRBV6-5 | TGTGCCAGCAGTTACGGACAGAACTATGGCTACACCTTC | CASSYGQNYGYTF
TRBJ1-5 | 15 | TRBD1 | - | TRBV6-5 | TGTGCCAGCAGTCTGGACCAGGGGGTCAATCAGCCCCAGCATTTT | CASSLDQGVNQPQHF
TRBJ1-3 | 17 | - | - | TRBV3-1/TRBV3-2 | TGTGCCAGCAGCCAAAGAAATTTGGCAGGGTCTGGAAACACCATATATTTT | CASSQRNLAGSGNTIYF
TRBJ2-1 | 14 | - | few | TRBV20-1 | TGCAGTGCTAGTACGGGGTCCTCCTACAATGAGCAGTTCTTC | CSASTGSSYNEQFF
TRBJ2-2 | 15 | TRBD1 | once | TRBV3-1/TRBV3-2 | TGTGCCAGCAGCCAGCCAGGGGGTAACACCGGGGAGCTGTTTTTT | CASSQPGGNTGELFF
TRBJ2-7 | 15 | TRBD2 | - | TRBV7-2 | TGTGCCAGCAGCTCGGGACTAGCGGGGGGGTACGAGCAGTACTTC | CASSSGLAGGYEQYF
TRBJ2-7 | 15 | - | - | TRBV10-1 | TGCGCCAGCAGTGAGTGTGAGAGGTGGCCGTACGAGCAGTACTTC | CASSECERWPYEQYF
TRBJ2-3 | 18 | TRBD2 | - | TRBV24-1 | TGTGCCACCAGTGAGTCCGACTACGGCGGGGGGCAGTGGGATACGCAGTATTTT | CATSESDYGGGQWDTQYF
TRBJ2-5 | 18 | TRBD2 | - | TRBV9 | TGTGCCAGCAGCGTAACCAGCGGGGGCCGGGTCGTGCGTGAGACCCAGTACTTC | CASSVTSGGRVVRETQYF
TRBJ2-7 | 14 | - | - | TRBV5-1 | TGCGCCAGCAGCTCCTCGGGGACTCGCTACGAGCAGTACTTC | CASSSSGTRYEQYF
TRBJ1-2 | 15 | TRBD1 | - | TRBV6-5 | TGTGCCAGCAGTTACTGGAAGGACAGGCCCGGTGGCTACACCTTC | CASSYWKDRPGGYTF
TRBJ1-1 | 16 | - | - | TRBV19 | TGTGCCAGTAGTAGTCGTGACAGTTACATGAACACTGAAGCTTTCTTT | CASSSRDSYMNTEAFF